This T cell receptor beta chain stems from a study of control samples from healthy donors and cancer patients. The CDR3 runs 13 residues. Trimming removed 0 bases from V and 14 bases from J; junction bases left unmatched: 4. Germline-derived CDR1 and CDR2 are SGHRS and YFSETQ. Sequenced by immunoSEQ multiplex PCR; TCRdb stores in-frame clones only, minus some. The sample lists 100,000 to 150,000 clones; about nine tenths were seen once. The sequenced material came from blood. This receptor was identified in a man aged 18 to 30 in good health. The chain joins TRBV5-1 to TRBJ1-4, with 10 bases aligning to TRBD1. CDR3 sequence (DNA): TGCGCCAGCAGCTTGGGGACAGGGGGTAGGCTGTTTTTT. Translating it yields CASSLGTGGRLFF.